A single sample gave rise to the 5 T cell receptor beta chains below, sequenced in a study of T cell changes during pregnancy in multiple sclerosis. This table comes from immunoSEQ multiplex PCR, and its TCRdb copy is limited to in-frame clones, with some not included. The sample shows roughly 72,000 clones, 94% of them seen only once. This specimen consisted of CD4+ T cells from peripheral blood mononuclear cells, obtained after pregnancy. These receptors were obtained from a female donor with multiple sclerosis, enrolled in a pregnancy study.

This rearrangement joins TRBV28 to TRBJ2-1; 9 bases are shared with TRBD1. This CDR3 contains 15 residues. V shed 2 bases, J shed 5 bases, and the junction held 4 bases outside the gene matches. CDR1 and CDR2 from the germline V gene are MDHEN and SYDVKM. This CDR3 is CASSLTTGGNNEQFF. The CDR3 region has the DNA TGTGCCAGCAGTTTAACGACAGGGGGTAACAATGAGCAGTTCTTC.

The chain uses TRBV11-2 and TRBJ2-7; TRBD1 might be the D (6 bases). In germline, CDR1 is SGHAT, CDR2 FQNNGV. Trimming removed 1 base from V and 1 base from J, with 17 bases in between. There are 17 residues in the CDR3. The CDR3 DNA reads TGTGCCAGCAGCTTAGGATCACAGGGAATTTTGTCCTACGAGCAGTACTTC. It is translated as CASSLGSQGILSYEQYF.

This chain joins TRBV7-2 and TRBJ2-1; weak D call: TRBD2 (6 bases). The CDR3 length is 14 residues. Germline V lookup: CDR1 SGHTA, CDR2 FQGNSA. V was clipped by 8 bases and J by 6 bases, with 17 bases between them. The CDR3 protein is CASHPPGSSNEQFF. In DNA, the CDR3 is TGTGCCAGCCACCCCCCCGGGAGCAGCAATGAGCAGTTCTTC.

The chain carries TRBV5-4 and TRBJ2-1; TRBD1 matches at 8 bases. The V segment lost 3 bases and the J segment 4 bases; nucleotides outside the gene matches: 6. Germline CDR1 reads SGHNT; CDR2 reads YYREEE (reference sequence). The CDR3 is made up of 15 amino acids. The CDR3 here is CASSSMGQEYNEQFF. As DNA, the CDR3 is TGTGCCAGCAGCTCAATGGGACAGGAGTACAATGAGCAGTTCTTC.

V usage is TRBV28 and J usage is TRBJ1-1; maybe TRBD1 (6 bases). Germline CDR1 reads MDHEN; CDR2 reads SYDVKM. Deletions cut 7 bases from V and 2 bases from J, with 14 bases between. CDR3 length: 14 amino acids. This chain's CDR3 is CASTHGTSNTEAFF. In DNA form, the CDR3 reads TGTGCCAGCACCCACGGGACAAGTAACACTGAAGCTTTCTTT.